The entry that follows covers one TCR beta chain sequence. Its antigen is not identified. This sample was included in a study of long-term antiretroviral therapy in people with HIV. Study findings and constraints: Someone took the blood between about 2003 and 2017, maybe while older ART regimens were in use. Subsequent to ART, diversity was augmented yet persisted below that of transplant donor controls.

This CDR3 is built from 16 residues. V shed 5 bases, J shed 3 bases, and the junction held 12 bases outside the gene matches. In germline, CDR1 is SEHNR, CDR2 FQNEAQ (reference sequence). No donor had fewer than one pre-ART PBMC sample or fewer than two post-ART PBMC samples. They ran version v3.0 of the immunoSEQ assay at survey level. Target depth was 40,000-50,000 T-cell genomes per sample. The protocol was immunoSEQ multiplex PCR, while the TCRdb copy is restricted to in-frame clones and leaves out a portion. The data show some 25,000 clones, with around four fifths seen just once and roughly 5% held by the top ten.

J is TRBJ2-7 and V is TRBV7-9, with 8 bases matching TRBD1. The TCR originated in a man aged 18-30 years with HIV. The sequences come from unsorted PBMCs, collected 3 years after starting antiretroviral therapy. CDR3 in DNA: TGTGCCAGCAGCGAATCGACAGGGGCTCCACTCTACGAGCAGTACTTC. Amino acid sequence: CASSESTGAPLYEQYF.